Presented here are 30 T cell receptor beta chains from one specimen sequenced in a study of CD8 T cells in ankylosing spondylitis. TCRdb processed the 5' RACE reads anew with MiXCR; each CDR3 protein has one entry. The repertoire includes roughly 220,000 distinct CDR3 sequences, roughly a tenth of them detected once, and roughly a fifth sits in the top ten. Source material: blood, either unsorted or a sorted T cell fraction (not recorded which). Receptor source: a male donor with ankylosing spondylitis or in good health (not recorded which).

This clonotype was recorded at least ten times. One end of the junction does not line up with germline, which may come from a read error. The chain recombines TRBV19 with TRBJ2-1; D is undetermined. The CDR3 covers 11 residues. Germline V gene data show CDR1 as LNHDA and CDR2 as SQIVND (reference sequence). For the CDR3, the DNA is TGTGCCAGTAGTATAGCTGGAAGCTGGAACTTC. It specifies CASSIAGSWNF.

There are many counts of this clonotype. The chain carries TRBV11-3 and TRBJ2-1, with TRBD2 matching over 7 bases. Germline CDR1 reads SGHNT; CDR2 reads YENEEA. The CDR3 length is 15 residues. The V segment lost 6 bases and the J segment 0 bases; nucleotides outside the gene matches: 5. The CDR3: CASRASGASYNEQFF. Here the CDR3 DNA reads TGTGCCAGCAGGGCCAGCGGGGCCTCCTACAATGAGCAGTTCTTC.

This clonotype was found many times. This chain uses TRBV7-8 with TRBJ2-1; D is possibly TRBD2 (5 bases). In germline, CDR1 is SGHVS, CDR2 FQNEAQ. The CDR3 spans 13 residues. V lost 7 bases, J lost 6 bases, and 13 bases lay in between. CDR3 amino acids: CASTFGRGNEQFF. The CDR3 DNA reads TGTGCCAGCACCTTCGGCCGGGGCAATGAGCAGTTCTTC.

This clonotype was detected ten times or more. The chain carries TRBV15 and TRBJ2-3, with 12 bases that match TRBD1. Germline trimming cut 6 bases from V and 5 bases from J; bases unmatched to any gene: 9. Germline V CDR1 and CDR2: LNHNV, YYDKDF (reference sequence). This CDR3 is 16 amino acids long. The CDR3 here is CATRRDGTGGRDTQYF. The CDR3 nucleotides are TGTGCCACCAGACGGGACGGGACAGGGGGCCGAGATACGCAGTATTTT.

The chain carries TRBV5-6 and TRBJ2-1, with 7 positions matching TRBD2. Germline V gene data show CDR1 as SGHDT and CDR2 as YYEEEE. V shed 3 bases, J shed 10 bases, and the junction held 19 bases outside the gene matches. The CDR3 contains 17 residues. Here the CDR3 reads CASSYPGLSTGVGEQFF. DNA for the CDR3: TGTGCCAGCAGCTATCCGGGACTAAGCACGGGAGTCGGAGAGCAGTTCTTC.

This chain joins TRBV7-8 and TRBJ2-1; TRBD1 matches 9 bases. The junction had 9 bases not matched to a gene; V was cut back by 8 bases and J by 4 bases. CDR1 and CDR2 from the germline V gene are SGHVS and FQNEAQ. This CDR3 is built from 15 residues. In DNA form, the CDR3 reads TGTGCCAGCGTCACCGGGACAGGGAGATACAATGAGCAGTTCTTC. Translation gives CASVTGTGRYNEQFF.

The sample holds many counts of this clonotype. The chain couples TRBV20-1 to TRBJ1-1; D not resolved. The V and J ends lost 1 base and 0 bases respectively, with 6 bases between them. CDR1 is DFQATT and CDR2 is SNEGSKA in the germline V gene (reference sequence). The CDR3 runs to 13 residues. Written as DNA, the CDR3 is TGCAGTGCTAGAGCTTCGATGAACACTGAAGCTTTCTTT. As protein: CSARASMNTEAFF.

The chain couples TRBV5-5 to TRBJ2-5, with D perhaps TRBD1 (6 bases). The CDR3 is made up of 15 amino acids. Germline V CDR1 and CDR2: SGHKS, YYEKEE (reference sequence). Trimming took off 2 bases at V and 5 bases at J, with 16 bases between the two ends. CDR3 DNA sequence: TGTGCCAGCAGCTTCCCGACAGGTCCAACGGAGACCCAGTACTTC. This gives the protein CASSFPTGPTETQYF.

This clonotype was detected ten times or more. J is TRBJ2-5 and V is TRBV29-1, with no clear D. CDR1 is SQVTM, CDR2 ANQGSEA, per germline. This CDR3 has 13 residues. Trimming shortened V by 7 bases and J by 2 bases, and 14 bases separated the two germline ends. The CDR3 bases are TGCAGCGCGGATTCGTGGGGTCAAGAGACCCAGTACTTC. It yields the protein CSADSWGQETQYF.

The table lists this clonotype with many counts. The genes are TRBV24-1 and TRBJ2-7, with 10 bases aligning to TRBD2. V gave up 3 bases and J gave up 5 bases; unmatched junction bases: 6. Germline CDR1 is KGHDR and CDR2 is SFDVKD. The CDR3 contains 15 residues. The CDR3 nucleotides are TGTGCCACCAGTGATCCAGCGGGGGGGTCCCACGAGCAGTACTTC. This codes for CATSDPAGGSHEQYF.

This clonotype was recorded a few times. The chain couples TRBV5-1 to TRBJ2-3; unclear D gene. V lost 2 bases and J lost 2, with 9 bases in between. The CDR3 loop spans 14 amino acids. The germline CDR1 and CDR2 sequences are SGHRS and YFSETQ. The CDR3 DNA is TGCGCCAGCAGCTTACAGAAGAACACAGATACGCAGTATTTT. This codes for CASSLQKNTDTQYF.

In its sample, this clonotype was seen a few times. The chain couples TRBV29-1 to TRBJ2-5; possible D gene TRBD2, 6 bases. Trimming left V 6 bases short and J 1 base short, with 12 bases between. Germline assignment: CDR1 SQVTM and CDR2 ANQGSEA. The CDR3 consists of 13 residues. The CDR3 protein is CSVTGGVQETQYF. The CDR3 DNA is TGCAGCGTCACTGGAGGGGTCCAAGAGACCCAGTACTTC. Supplemented by reference TRBV29-1 and TRBJ2-5, the full variable domain reads SAVISQKPSRDICQRGTSLTIQCQVDSQVTMMFWYRQQPGQSLTLIATANQGSEATYESGFVIDKFPISRPNLTFSTLTVSNMSPEDSSIYLCSVTGGVQETQYFGPGTRLLVL.

The chain is built from TRBV3-1 and TRBJ1-2; D gene uncertain. V shed 4 bases and J shed 6 bases, with 12 bases lying between them. This CDR3 is built from 13 residues. Germline V lookup: CDR1 LGHDT, CDR2 YNNKEL (reference sequence). The CDR3 bases are TGTGCCAGCAGCCTTATGACGCTTAATGGCTACACCTTC. Protein sequence: CASSLMTLNGYTF.

Many counts were recorded for this clonotype. The chain couples TRBV29-1 to TRBJ1-1; D is uncertain. This CDR3 is built from 11 residues. CDR1 is SQVTM, CDR2 ANQGSEA, per germline. V was clipped by 8 bases and J by 2 bases, with 9 bases between them. CDR3 DNA sequence: TGCAGCCCCGGTGGCAACACTGAAGCTTTCTTT. This codes for CSPGGNTEAFF. The full variable domain, completed using reference TRBV29-1 and TRBJ1-1, is SAVISQKPSRDICQRGTSLTIQCQVDSQVTMMFWYRQQPGQSLTLIATANQGSEATYESGFVIDKFPISRPNLTFSTLTVSNMSPEDSSIYLCSPGGNTEAFFGQGTRLTVV.

This clonotype was recorded many times. The rearrangement links TRBV28 to TRBJ1-4; D perhaps matches TRBD1 (6 bases). Germline loops: CDR1 MDHEN, CDR2 SYDVKM. The CDR3 covers 17 residues. V was cut by 2 bases and J by 8 bases, with 21 bases left in between. CDR3 loop: CASSLPSRGARLEKLFF. The CDR3 DNA reads TGTGCCAGCAGTTTACCGAGTCGGGGGGCGCGGTTGGAAAAACTGTTTTTT.

This clonotype was found many times. V and J are TRBV2 and TRBJ1-2; possibly TRBD1 for D (6 bases). V lost 4 bases and J lost 3, with 9 bases in between. This CDR3 spans 13 amino acids. CDR1 is SNHLY and CDR2 is FYNNEI in the germline V gene. The CDR3 DNA sequence: TGTGCCAGCAGTGCGGGGGCCGACTATGGCTACACCTTC. As protein: CASSAGADYGYTF.

Details on this clonotype: Given a much more abundant clone one base away, this may be a read error. This sequence joins TRBV20-1 and TRBJ2-7; D is uncertain. The CDR3 is 12 residues long. Germline-derived CDR1 and CDR2 are DFQATT and SNEGSKA (reference sequence). The chain's CDR3 is CRAGQISYEQYF. DNA for the CDR3: TGCCGTGCTGGGCAAATTTCCTACGAGCAGTACTTC.

In this sample, this clonotype turned up many times. This rearrangement joins TRBV29-1 to TRBJ1-5; no definite D call. Germline V gives CDR1 SQVTM, CDR2 ANQGSEA. Trimming removed 4 bases from V and 3 bases from J, with 10 bases in between. This CDR3 has 13 amino acids. CDR3 coding DNA: TGCAGCGTTGCGGGTAGCGACAATCAGCCCCAGCATTTT. It encodes CSVAGSDNQPQHF. The full variable domain, rest sourced from reference TRBV29-1 and TRBJ1-5, is SAVISQKPSRDICQRGTSLTIQCQVDSQVTMMFWYRQQPGQSLTLIATANQGSEATYESGFVIDKFPISRPNLTFSTLTVSNMSPEDSSIYLCSVAGSDNQPQHFGDGTRLSIL.

This clonotype was detected only a few times. The rearrangement joins TRBV7-2 to TRBJ2-1; unclear D gene. Germline V gene data show CDR1 as SGHTA and CDR2 as FQGNSA. The CDR3 extends over 12 amino acids. V lost 5 bases to trimming and J lost 5 bases, with 7 bases between them. Here the CDR3 DNA reads TGTGCCAGCAGCCGCTTTGACAATGAGCAGTTCTTC. Amino acid sequence: CASSRFDNEQFF. The variable domain in full, completed from reference TRBV7-2 and TRBJ2-1, reads GAGVSQSPSNKVTEKGKDVELRCDPISGHTALYWYRQSLGQGLEFLIYFQGNSAPDKSGLPSDRFSAERTGGSVSTLTIQRTQQEDSAVYLCASSRFDNEQFFGPGTRLTVL.

As regards this clonotype: A read error may produce the germline difference seen at one junction end. The chain uses TRBV4-2 and TRBJ1-6; no reliable D call. The CDR3 contains 14 residues. Germline CDR1 reads LGHNA; CDR2 reads YNFKEQ. CDR3 sequence (DNA): TGTGCCAGCAGCCAAGATCGAGGGAATGGGTTTGAAGAATTT. Translated: CASSQDRGNGFEEF.

A few counts support this clonotype. V usage is TRBV5-1 and J usage is TRBJ2-7; D possibly corresponds to TRBD2 (6 bases). The ends were cut back, 4 bases at V and 1 base at J, with 15 bases in the middle. The CDR3 spans 15 residues. The germline V gene encodes CDR1 SGHRS and CDR2 YFSETQ. The chain's CDR3 is CASSPNAGSSYEQYF. The CDR3 DNA follows: TGCGCCAGCAGCCCGAACGCCGGGAGTTCCTACGAGCAGTACTTC.

This clonotype occurred many times. The chain is built from TRBV20-1 and TRBJ2-1, with 8 positions matching TRBD1. The CDR3 spans 14 residues. CDR1 and CDR2 (germline): DFQATT, SNEGSKA (reference sequence). Losses at the gene ends were 5 bases for V and 0 bases for J; bases not matched to a gene: 3. The CDR3 nucleotides read TGCAGTGCTCATACAGGGGGCTCCTACAATGAGCAGTTCTTC. It translates to CSAHTGGSYNEQFF.

This clonotype was seen at least ten times. CDR3 region: CASSLYITSTDTQYF. In DNA form, the CDR3 reads TGTGCCAGCAGCTTATATATAACTAGCACAGATACGCAGTATTTT. V usage is TRBV7-2 and J usage is TRBJ2-3; no reliable D call. The CDR3 length is 15 residues. V was cut by 2 bases and J by 0 bases, with 9 bases left in between. In germline, CDR1 is SGHTA, CDR2 FQGNSA.

In its sample, this clonotype was seen many times. The chain carries TRBV5-1 and TRBJ2-1; D may correspond to TRBD1 or TRBD2 (5 bases each). CDR3 size: 13 residues. V was clipped by 1 base and J by 9 bases, with 11 bases between them. The germline V gene has CDR1 SGHRS and CDR2 YFSETQ. The CDR3 is CASSLRDGIEQFF. The CDR3 DNA is TGCGCCAGCAGCTTGCGGGACGGGATTGAGCAGTTCTTC.

This clonotype has at least ten counts. J is TRBJ1-2 and V is TRBV6-2 or TRBV6-3; D ambiguous. Germline V gene lookup returns CDR1 MNHEY and CDR2 SVGEGT. V was clipped by 2 bases and J by 2 bases, with 9 bases between them. The CDR3 has 14 residues. CDR3 nucleotides: TGTGCCAGCAGTTACGAAGGACGGAACTATGGCTACACCTTC. Translated: CASSYEGRNYGYTF.

This rearrangement joins TRBV5-1 to TRBJ2-5; 9 bases fit TRBD2. V dropped 0 bases and J dropped 7; count of bases not matched to a gene: 7. The CDR3 runs to 15 residues. Looked up from germline, CDR1 is SGHRS and CDR2 is YFSETQ. CDR3 residues: CASSLDGSGGGTQYF. The CDR3 DNA is TGCGCCAGCAGCTTGGATGGTAGCGGGGGAGGGACCCAGTACTTC.

This clonotype appeared many times. V gene TRBV2 combines with J gene TRBJ2-5, with D unclear. Trimming removed 4 bases from V and 4 bases from J, with 7 bases in between. Germline V gene sequence: CDR1 SNHLY, CDR2 FYNNEI. CDR3 size: 12 residues. This chain's CDR3 is CASSGRVETQYF. The CDR3 region has the DNA TGTGCCAGCAGTGGGCGAGTAGAGACCCAGTACTTC.

CDR3 region: CSARAAGDEQYF. The CDR3 DNA is TGCAGTGCTAGGGCCGCCGGGGACGAGCAGTACTTC. The rearrangement joins TRBV20-1 to TRBJ2-7, with D possibly TRBD2 on 5 matching bases. Germline CDR1 reads DFQATT; CDR2 reads SNEGSKA (reference sequence). Trimming shortened V by 3 bases and J by 5 bases, and 11 bases separated the two germline ends. The CDR3 is 12 amino acids.

This clonotype has only a few counts. In DNA form, the CDR3 reads TGTGCCAGCAGCTACGGGGGCCGGGACATTCAGTACTTC. Encoded protein: CASSYGGRDIQYF. The chain employs TRBV7-2 and TRBJ2-4; D possibly uses TRBD1 or TRBD2 (6 bases each). CDR1 SGHTA and CDR2 FQGNSA come from the germline V gene. This CDR3 spans 13 amino acids. Trimming cost V 4 bases and J 8 bases, with 12 bases left between them.

This clonotype has at least ten counts. The V and J genes are TRBV12-3 or TRBV12-4 and TRBJ1-6, with TRBD1 identical over 8 bases. After removal of 3 bases from V and 10 bases from J, the junction contained 8 bases not matched to a gene. The CDR3 is made up of 15 amino acids. The CDR3 bases are TGTGCCAGCAGTTTTAACGGACAGGGTGGCTCACCCCTCCACTTT. Protein product: CASSFNGQGGSPLHF.